This T cell receptor (beta chain) was recovered during a study of blood T cell repertoires in COVID-19. The table came from immunoSEQ multiplex PCR; TCRdb's copy has only in-frame clones and leaves some out. The sample consists of 150,000 to 200,000 clones, 75% to 90% of them appearing once. In germline, CDR1 is ENHRY, CDR2 SYGVKD. V was clipped by 7 bases and J by 2 bases, with 18 bases between them. This CDR3 is built from 16 residues. The TCR was taken from a man in his 70s with active or convalescent COVID-19. V and J are TRBV10-3 and TRBJ2-1; possible D gene TRBD1, 6 bases. What was sequenced was peripheral blood. This chain's CDR3 is CAITSGTGSPYNEQFF. CDR3 DNA: TGTGCCATCACCTCAGGAACAGGGTCTCCCTACAATGAGCAGTTCTTC.